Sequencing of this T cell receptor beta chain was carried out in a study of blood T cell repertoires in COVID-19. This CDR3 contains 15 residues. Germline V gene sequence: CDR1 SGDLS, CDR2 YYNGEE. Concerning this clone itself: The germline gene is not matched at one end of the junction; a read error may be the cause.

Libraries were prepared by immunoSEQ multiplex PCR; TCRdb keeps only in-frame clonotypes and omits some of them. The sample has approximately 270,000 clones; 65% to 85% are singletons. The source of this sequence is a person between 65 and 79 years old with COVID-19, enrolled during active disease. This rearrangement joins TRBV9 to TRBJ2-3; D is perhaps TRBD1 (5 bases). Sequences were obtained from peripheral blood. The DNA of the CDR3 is TGTGCCAGCACCGTAGGTACTTTACAACAGGAAACGCAGTATTTT. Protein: CASTVGTLQQETQYF.